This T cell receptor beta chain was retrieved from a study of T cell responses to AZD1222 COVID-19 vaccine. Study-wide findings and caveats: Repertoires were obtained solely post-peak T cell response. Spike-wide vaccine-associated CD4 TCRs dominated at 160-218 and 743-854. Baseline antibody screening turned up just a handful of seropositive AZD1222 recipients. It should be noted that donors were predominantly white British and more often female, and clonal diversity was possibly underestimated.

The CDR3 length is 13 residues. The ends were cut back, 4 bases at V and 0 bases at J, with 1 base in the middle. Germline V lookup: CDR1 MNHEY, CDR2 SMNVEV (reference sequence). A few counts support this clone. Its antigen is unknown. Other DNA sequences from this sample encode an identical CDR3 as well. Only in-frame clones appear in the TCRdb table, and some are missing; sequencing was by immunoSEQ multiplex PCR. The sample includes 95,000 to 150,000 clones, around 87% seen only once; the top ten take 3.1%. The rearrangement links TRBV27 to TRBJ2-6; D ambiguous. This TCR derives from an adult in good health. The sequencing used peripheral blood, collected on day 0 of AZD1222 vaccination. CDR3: CASSSSGANVLTF. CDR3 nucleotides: TGTGCCAGCAGTTCCTCTGGGGCCAACGTCCTGACTTTC. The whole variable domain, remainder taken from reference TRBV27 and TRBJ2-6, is EAQVTQNPRYLITVTGKKLTVTCSQNMNHEYMSWYRQDPGLGLRQIYYSMNVEVTDKGDVPEGYKVSRKEKRNFPLILESPSPNQTSLYFCASSSSGANVLTFGAGSRLTVL.